The clone carrying this T cell receptor (beta chain) was seen only a few times. Antigen specificity is unknown. The J segment lost 0 bases and the V segment lost 5 bases, leaving 5 bases of the junction unmatched. The CDR3 length is 16 residues. The data belong to a study of T-cell reconstitution after alpha-beta-depleted transplantation in children. Preparation of the TCRbeta library was carried out with unique molecular identifiers. TCRdb independently ran MiXCR on the PCR reads; one entry per CDR3 protein. The sample consists of fewer than 500,000 distinct CDR3 sequences, approximately 41% of them appearing once. Overall study findings and caveats: Some patients' high day-60 TCRbeta diversity was traced to surviving recipient T cells and thymic progenitors. Newly generated T cells supplied most T-cell counts and diversity one year post-transplant. Two months or so post-transplant, alpha-beta T cells reportedly derived from several hundred expanded graft clones.

The clonotype originates from a girl aged 2 to 10 with aplastic anemia, due to receive a stem cell transplant. Here the sequenced sample was PBMCs, taken before TCRalphabeta/CD19-depleted stem cell transplant. The gene calls are TRBV12-3 or TRBV12-4 and TRBJ1-3; 9 bases line up with TRBD1. The CDR3 nucleotides read TGTGCCAGCAGTCCCGGACAGGGGATCTCTGGAAACACCATATATTTT. Protein: CASSPGQGISGNTIYF.